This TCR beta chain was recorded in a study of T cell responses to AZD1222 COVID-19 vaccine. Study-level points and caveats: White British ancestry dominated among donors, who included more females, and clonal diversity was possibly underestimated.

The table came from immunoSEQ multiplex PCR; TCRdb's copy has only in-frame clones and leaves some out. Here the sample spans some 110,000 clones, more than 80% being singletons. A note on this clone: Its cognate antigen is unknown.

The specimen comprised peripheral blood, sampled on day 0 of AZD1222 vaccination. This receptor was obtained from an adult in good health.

CDR3 sequence reads: CASRKGVEQYF. CDR3 sequence (DNA): TGTGCCAGCAGAAAGGGGGTCGAGCAGTACTTC. This chain connects TRBV6-5 to TRBJ2-7; maybe TRBD1 (6 bases). Per germline, CDR1 MNHEY and CDR2 SVGAGI. The CDR3 loop spans 11 amino acids. Between the trimmed V and J ends, which lost 6 bases and 6 bases, there was a span of 9 bases.